The entry below describes one T cell receptor (beta chain). This sample was included in a study of memory CD4+ T cells and cytomegalovirus serostatus. Study overall: Healthy Belgian adult donors included 9 or 10 CMV-positive and more than 20 CMV-negative people.

Per the original methods: Out-of-frame sequences were removed, leaving 2 million to 2.5 million distinct TCRbeta sequences. The data were produced by immunoSEQ multiplex PCR, yet TCRdb's version contains in-frame clones alone and is incomplete. D and trimming come from the DNA, and the V and J calls and clone size come from that table. This sample has about 25,000 clones, with 70% to 80% found just once. Germline CDR1 and CDR2: GTSNPN and SVGIG (reference sequence). V was clipped by 1 base and J by 4 bases, with 8 bases between them. The CDR3 contains 12 residues. Single viable CD3+CD4+CD8-CD45RO+ cells were sorted as the memory CD4+ T cells.

The chain couples TRBV30 to TRBJ2-7; no clear D gene. The material sequenced was memory CD4+ T cells from blood. This receptor was obtained from an adult in good health and CMV-seronegative. The CDR3: CAWSGGLYEQYF. Written as DNA, the CDR3 is TGTGCCTGGAGTGGAGGCCTTTACGAGCAGTACTTC.